The T cell receptor (beta chain) described here comes from a study of beta chain features in type 1 diabetes. Background on the study: When patients were set against healthy donors, age, gender and cell yields were similar.

Comments on this clone: Antigen: not known.

The CDR3 has 14 amino acids. CDR1 and CDR2 (germline): SQVTM, ANQGSEA. V lost 4 bases to trimming and J lost 4 bases; unmatched junction nucleotides: 5. General observations from the study: Insertion counts at VDJ junctions were lower in type 1 diabetes patients, who also showed more deletions there.

The study reverse transcribed the entire isolated RNA, so it sequenced expressed TCRB transcripts. Sequenced by immunoSEQ multiplex PCR; TCRdb stores in-frame clones only, minus some. Found here are 350,000 to 450,000 clones, more than 13% of them singletons; the top ten hold roughly 0.017%. The receptor's source is a young woman in good health. The gene calls are TRBV29-1 and TRBJ2-1, with 9 bases aligning to TRBD2. The sample was naive CD4+ T cells from blood. This chain's CDR3 is CSVGGLAGYNEQFF. The CDR3 nucleotides read TGCAGCGTTGGGGGGCTAGCGGGATACAATGAGCAGTTCTTC.